What follows describes a single TCR beta chain. Data came from immunoSEQ multiplex PCR; TCRdb stores just in-frame clones and leaves some out. The sample gives 250,000 to 400,000 clones, roughly nine tenths of which show up once; around 2.6% is in the top ten. CDR1 KGHDR and CDR2 SFDVKD come from the germline V gene. This CDR3 spans 15 amino acids. Trimming removed 8 bases from V and 5 bases from J; junction bases left unmatched: 9. The sample belongs to a study of blood T cell repertoires in COVID-19. The chain links TRBV24-1 to TRBJ2-1, with TRBD1 matching over 9 bases. This TCR came from a man aged 55 to 70 who had recovered from COVID-19. The source material was PBMCs or T cells enriched from blood (not recorded which). CDR3 region: CATKRTGEPHNEQFF. The CDR3 DNA reads TGTGCCACCAAACGGACAGGGGAGCCACACAATGAGCAGTTCTTC.